This T cell receptor beta chain came from a study of T cells in Graves' hyperthyroidism and ophthalmopathy. Study findings and constraints: Ophthalmopathy prediction by the model preceded onset by a median approximately six months.

Amplification of TCR beta CDR3 regions used RNA as the template. First-round RT-PCR with HTBI primers amplified the TCR CDR3 region. MiXCR was run by TCRdb on the multiplex PCR reads, yielding one entry per CDR3 protein. Of about 720,000 distinct CDR3 sequences in the sample, roughly a sixth were seen once. This CDR3 is 15 amino acids long. Germline V gives CDR1 SGHAT, CDR2 FQNNGV. The V gene lost 0 bases and the J gene lost 1 base, with 8 bases spanning the gap. Thyroid ultrasound and orbital computed tomography, with clinical symptoms and serum thyroxine and TRAb, informed diagnoses. The sample of blood was obtained at first hyperthyroidism diagnosis (before any ophthalmopathy symptoms). This clonotype occurred many times. The antigen remains undetermined.

The V and J genes are TRBV11-2 and TRBJ2-3; the D is unclear. This TCR derives from a woman in her forties or fifties with Graves' hyperthyroidism that later progressed to Graves' ophthalmopathy. The source material was blood. The CDR3 reads CASSLDYRGTDTQYF. The CDR3, as DNA: TGTGCCAGCAGCTTAGATTATCGGGGCACAGATACGCAGTATTTT.